Reported below is one T cell receptor (beta chain). Its antigen is unknown. Germline CDR1 is MDHEN and CDR2 is SYDVKM. There are 15 residues in the CDR3. V was pared by 4 bases and J by 11 bases, with 11 bases of the junction left unmatched. This record comes from a study of T cell responses to AZD1222 COVID-19 vaccine. Regarding the study as a whole: Following two doses of AZD1222, Spike-specific TCR breadth and depth rose.

The method was immunoSEQ multiplex PCR; TCRdb's version includes in-frame clones alone and lacks a portion of them. The sample has fewer than 65,000 clones, about 81% seen once. This sequence originates from an adult in good health. V and J are TRBV28 and TRBJ1-1; TRBD1 aligns across 12 bases. Source: peripheral blood, taken on day 0 of AZD1222 vaccination. CDR3 region: CASSSRDRGRPVAFF. CDR3 coding DNA: TGTGCCAGCAGTTCAAGGGACAGGGGGCGACCGGTGGCTTTCTTT. Full variable domain (outside the CDR3, taken from reference TRBV28 and TRBJ1-1): DVKVTQSSRYLVKRTGEKVFLECVQDMDHENMFWYRQDPGLGLRLIYFSYDVKMKEKGDIPEGYSVSREKKERFSLILESASTNQTSMYLCASSSRDRGRPVAFFGQGTRLTVV.